This T cell receptor beta chain was sequenced for a study of human T cells and chemical hapten exposure. Background on the study: Slight volume differences across pooled libraries mainly accounted for varying per-sample TCR yields.

Each cDNA molecule in the library carried unique molecular identifiers. In the original workflow: A per-sample median of roughly 100,000 TCRs was observed, with a range of about 23,224 to 690,600. TCRdb recomputed calls from the 5' RACE reads with MiXCR, one row per CDR3 protein. The V and J calls were not made by the authors but by TCRdb's processing. The data contain about 140,000 distinct CDR3 sequences, 3.5% to 5% of them singletons. Deletions cut 5 bases from V and 4 bases from J, with 21 bases between. The CDR3 length is 17 residues. Unfractionated whole blood was the source from which total RNA was extracted.

The sequence derives from a female donor in good health. This chain uses TRBV12-3 or TRBV12-4 with TRBJ2-1; D might be TRBD1 or TRBD2, each matching 5 bases. This CDR3 reads CASSGTGRPFGYNEQFF. CDR3 DNA: TGTGCCAGCAGTGGGACGGGACGCCCTTTCGGTTACAATGAGCAGTTCTTC.